Below, 4 T cell receptor beta chains from the same sample are listed, as sequenced in a study of spatial heterogeneity in lung cancer. TCRdb independently ran MiXCR on the 5' RACE reads; one entry per CDR3 protein. The sample comprises 16,000 or so distinct CDR3 sequences, 3.6% of which are singletons, and 9.5% to 10% rests with the top ten. Noted time point: sample taken at primary tumor resection. This sample comprised normal lung tissue next to the tumor, obtained at surgery. Receptors were obtained from a male donor with early-stage non-small cell lung cancer.

Comment on this clonotype: Mismatch with germline at one junction end may stem from a read error. In a library made to pick up alpha chains, this beta chain is a stray read with a size that means little. This chain uses TRBV5-1 with TRBJ2-1; no clear D. This CDR3 comprises 14 residues. Germline V CDR1 and CDR2: SGHRS, YFSETQ. The CDR3 protein is CASSFSPSTYEQLF. Here the CDR3 DNA reads TGCGCCAGCAGCTTCTCCCCTAGTACGTATGAGCAGCTCTTC. Filled out from reference TRBV5-1 and TRBJ2-1, the complete variable domain reads KAGVTQTPRYLIKTRGQQVTLSCSPISGHRSVSWYQQTPGQGLQFLFEYFSETQRNKGNFPGRFSGRQFSNSRSEMNVSTLELGDSALYLCASSFSPSTYEQLFGPGTRLTVL.

This clonotype was seen ten or more times. Because the library targeted alpha chains, this beta chain is an off-target read whose size means little. The chain carries TRBV7-9 and TRBJ2-3; D is possibly TRBD2 (6 bases). CDR3 length: 18 amino acids. Germline lookup yields CDR1 SEHNR and CDR2 FQNEAQ (reference sequence). The germline V and J ends were trimmed by 1 base and 1 base, with 18 bases remaining between them. The CDR3 sequence: CASSLVRLWEARTDTQYF. CDR3 coding DNA: TGTGCCAGCAGCTTAGTCCGTCTCTGGGAGGCGCGCACAGATACGCAGTATTTT. The full variable domain, completed using reference TRBV7-9 and TRBJ2-3, is DTGVSQNPRHKITKRGQNVTFRCDPISEHNRLYWYRQTLGQGPEFLTYFQNEAQLEKSRLLSDRFSAERPKGSFSTLEIQRTEQGDSAMYLCASSLVRLWEARTDTQYFGPGTRLTVL.

This clonotype has at least ten counts. This beta chain was picked up by a library intended for alpha chains and is off target, so its count carries little meaning. J is TRBJ1-1 and V is TRBV5-1; D is undetermined. Germline loops: CDR1 SGHRS, CDR2 YFSETQ. The CDR3 length is 13 residues. V lost 0 bases, J lost 3 bases, and 6 bases lay in between. The DNA of the CDR3 is TGCGCCAGCAGCTTGGCGAGGGACACTGAAGCTTTCTTT. Translated, it gives CASSLARDTEAFF.

This clonotype has ten or more counts. Since the library was made to target alpha chains, this beta chain is a stray read and its abundance is not meaningful. The chain has TRBV27 and TRBJ1-5, with D hard to call. V lost 1 base, J lost 5 bases, and 6 bases lay in between. Per the germline V gene, CDR1 is MNHEY and CDR2 is SMNVEV (reference sequence). CDR3 length equals 13 residues. The CDR3 sequence is CASSLYRDQPQHF. The CDR3 coding sequence is TGTGCCAGCAGTTTATATCGGGATCAGCCCCAGCATTTT.